This T cell receptor (beta chain) was recorded in a study of monozygotic twins with cystic fibrosis. General observations from the study: In this small cohort, shared CDR3 numbers showed no association with age, concordance or disease severity. Unrelated CF individuals shared fewer identical clonotypes than monozygotic CF twins. Median Simpson clonality of approximately 0.009 suggested naive T cells predominated.

Of note for this clone: Its antigen remains unidentified.

Generated by immunoSEQ multiplex PCR, the TCRdb table keeps only in-frame clones and is missing some. The sample includes more than 12,000 clones, roughly 98% of them seen just once. The sequence was collected from a girl aged 2-15 years with cystic fibrosis. Sample: blood.

The CDR3 DNA follows: TGTGCCAGCAGCGGCAGGGTTTCTGGGGCCAACGTCCTGACTTTC. Protein product: CASSGRVSGANVLTF. The chain employs TRBV7-6 and TRBJ2-6; TRBD1 is a possible D gene (5 bases). Germline CDR1 is SGHVS and CDR2 is FNYEAQ. The V end was cut by 5 bases, the J end by 1 base, with 9 bases between. The CDR3 extends over 15 amino acids.